Presented here are 5 T cell receptor beta chains from one specimen sequenced in a study of T-cell reconstitution after alpha-beta-depleted transplantation in children. Preparation of the TCRbeta library used unique molecular identifiers. TCRdb ran MiXCR on the PCR reads and lists one entry per CDR3 protein. This sample has a few hundred thousand distinct CDR3 sequences, with almost 8% found just once. No antigen has been assigned to these receptors. Study results and caveats: One year after transplant, T-cell counts and diversity came mostly from newly produced T cells.

This specimen was peripheral blood, taken 360 days after TCRalphabeta/CD19-depleted stem cell transplant. The origin of the receptors is a female patient between 2 and 10 years old who had a stem cell transplant for Fanconi anemia, so the T cells may come from the graft donor.

There are a few counts of this clonotype. The J gene is TRBJ2-7, the V gene TRBV6-1; D may be TRBD1 (6 bases). Trimming stripped 6 bases from V and 0 bases from J, with 15 bases between. CDR1 MNHNS and CDR2 SASEGT come from the germline V gene. There are 15 residues in the CDR3. CDR3 in DNA: TGTGCCAGCAGCGATACGGACAGCAGCTCCTACGAGCAGTACTTC. This gives the protein CASSDTDSSSYEQYF.

This clonotype was picked up many times. The chain carries TRBV5-1 and TRBJ2-7, with 10 bases matching TRBD2. The CDR3 has 15 residues. Germline CDR1 is SGHRS and CDR2 is YFSETQ. Trimming cost V 0 bases and J 3 bases; bases outside gene matches: 3. The CDR3 region has the DNA TGCGCCAGCAGCTTGGCTAGCGGGGGCATCTACGAGCAGTACGTC. Amino acid sequence: CASSLASGGIYEQYV.

This clonotype occurred many times. The DNA of the CDR3 is TGTGCCAGCAGCTTAGTTGGTACGCAGTATTTT. This translates into CASSLVGTQYF. The rearrangement joins TRBV11-2 to TRBJ2-3; D not resolved. The CDR3 length is 11 residues. Germline V gene lookup returns CDR1 SGHAT and CDR2 FQNNGV. V was trimmed by 1 base and J by 8 bases, leaving 4 bases between them.

This clonotype was counted a few times. The V and J genes are TRBV11-2 and TRBJ2-3; 16 bases align to TRBD2. Losses at the gene ends were 5 bases for V and 4 bases for J; bases not matched to a gene: 9. This CDR3 is 18 amino acids long. CDR1 is SGHAT, CDR2 FQNNGV, per germline. The CDR3 DNA is TGTGCCAGCAGCAAGGGACTAGCGGGGGGGCCTATGGCAGATACGCAGTATTTT. This sequence encodes CASSKGLAGGPMADTQYF.

This clonotype appeared many times. J is TRBJ2-7 and V is TRBV28; 7 bases agree with TRBD1. This CDR3 is built from 14 residues. The germline V gene encodes CDR1 MDHEN and CDR2 SYDVKM. J lost 5 bases, V lost 2 bases, and 6 bases had no gene match. The CDR3 coding sequence is TGTGCCAGCAGTTTACAACCAACAGGGGACGAGCAGTACGTC. Protein product: CASSLQPTGDEQYV.